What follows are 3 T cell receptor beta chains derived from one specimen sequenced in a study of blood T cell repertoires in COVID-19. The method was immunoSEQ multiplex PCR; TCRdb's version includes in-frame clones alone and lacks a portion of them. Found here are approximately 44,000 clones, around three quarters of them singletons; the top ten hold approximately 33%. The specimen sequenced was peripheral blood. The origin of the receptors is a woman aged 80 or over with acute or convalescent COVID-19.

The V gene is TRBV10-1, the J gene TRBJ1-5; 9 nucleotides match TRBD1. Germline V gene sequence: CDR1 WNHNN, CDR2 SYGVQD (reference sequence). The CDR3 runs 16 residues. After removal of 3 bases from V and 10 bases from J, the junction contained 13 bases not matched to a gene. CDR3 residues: CASSDPRQGDKQPQHF. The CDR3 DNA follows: TGCGCCAGCAGTGACCCCCGACAGGGGGATAAGCAACCCCAGCATTTT.

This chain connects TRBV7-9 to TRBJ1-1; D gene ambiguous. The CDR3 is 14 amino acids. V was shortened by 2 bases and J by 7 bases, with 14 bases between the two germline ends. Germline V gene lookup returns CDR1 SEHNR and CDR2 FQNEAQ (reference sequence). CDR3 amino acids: CASSLLLEKFEAFF. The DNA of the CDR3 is TGTGCCAGCAGCTTACTTTTGGAGAAGTTTGAAGCTTTCTTT. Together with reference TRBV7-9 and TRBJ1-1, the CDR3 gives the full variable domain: DTGVSQNPRHKITKRGQNVTFRCDPISEHNRLYWYRQTLGQGPEFLTYFQNEAQLEKSRLLSDRFSAERPKGSFSTLEIQRTEQGDSAMYLCASSLLLEKFEAFFGQGTRLTVV.

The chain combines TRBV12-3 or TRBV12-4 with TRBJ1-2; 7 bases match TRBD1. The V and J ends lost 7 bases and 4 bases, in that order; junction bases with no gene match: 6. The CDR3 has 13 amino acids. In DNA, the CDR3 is TGTGCCAGCACCTTAGACAGGGTCTATGGCTACACCTTC. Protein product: CASTLDRVYGYTF.